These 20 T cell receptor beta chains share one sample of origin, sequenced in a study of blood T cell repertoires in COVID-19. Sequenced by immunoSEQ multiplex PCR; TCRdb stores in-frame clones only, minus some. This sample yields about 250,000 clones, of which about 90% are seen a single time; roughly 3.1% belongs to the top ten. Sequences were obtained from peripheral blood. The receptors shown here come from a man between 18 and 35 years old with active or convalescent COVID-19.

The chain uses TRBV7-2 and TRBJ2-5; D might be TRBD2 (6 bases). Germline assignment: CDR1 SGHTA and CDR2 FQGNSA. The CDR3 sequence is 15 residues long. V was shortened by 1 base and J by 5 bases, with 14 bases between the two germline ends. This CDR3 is CASSLGGVGWETQYF. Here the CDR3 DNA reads TGTGCCAGCAGCTTAGGCGGGGTGGGGTGGGAGACCCAGTACTTC.

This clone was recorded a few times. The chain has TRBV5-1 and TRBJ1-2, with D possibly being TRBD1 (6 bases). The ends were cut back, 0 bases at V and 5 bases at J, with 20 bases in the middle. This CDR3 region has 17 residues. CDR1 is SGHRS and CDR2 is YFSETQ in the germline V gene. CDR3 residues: CASSLVEQGPFLYGYTF. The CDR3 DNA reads TGCGCCAGCAGCTTGGTGGAACAGGGTCCTTTTCTTTATGGCTACACCTTC.

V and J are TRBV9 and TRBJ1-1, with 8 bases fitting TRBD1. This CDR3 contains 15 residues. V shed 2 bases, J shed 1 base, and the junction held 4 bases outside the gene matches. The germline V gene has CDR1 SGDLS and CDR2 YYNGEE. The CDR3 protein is CASSVRDRGNTEAFF. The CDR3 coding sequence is TGTGCCAGCAGCGTCCGTGACAGGGGGAACACTGAAGCTTTCTTT.

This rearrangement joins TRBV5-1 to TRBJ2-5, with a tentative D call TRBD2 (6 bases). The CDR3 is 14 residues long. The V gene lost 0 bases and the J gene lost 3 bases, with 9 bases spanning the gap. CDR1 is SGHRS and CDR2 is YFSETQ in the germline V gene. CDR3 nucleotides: TGCGCCAGCAGCTTGGCCCCGGGGGAAGAGACCCAGTACTTC. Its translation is CASSLAPGEETQYF.

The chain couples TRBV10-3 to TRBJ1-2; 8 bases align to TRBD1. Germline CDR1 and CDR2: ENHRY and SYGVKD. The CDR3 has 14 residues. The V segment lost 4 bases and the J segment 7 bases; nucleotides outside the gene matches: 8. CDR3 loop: CAISGGQGTSGYTF. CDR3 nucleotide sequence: TGTGCCATCAGTGGCGGACAGGGAACAAGTGGCTACACCTTC.

The CDR3 is CASNSAGAGNYGYTF. CDR3 DNA sequence: TGTGCCAGTAATTCGGCGGGGGCAGGCAACTATGGCTACACCTTC. V usage is TRBV19 and J usage is TRBJ1-2, with D possibly being TRBD1 (6 bases). V shed 7 bases and J shed 2 bases, with 17 bases lying between them. This CDR3 has 15 residues. Germline loops: CDR1 LNHDA, CDR2 SQIVND (reference sequence).

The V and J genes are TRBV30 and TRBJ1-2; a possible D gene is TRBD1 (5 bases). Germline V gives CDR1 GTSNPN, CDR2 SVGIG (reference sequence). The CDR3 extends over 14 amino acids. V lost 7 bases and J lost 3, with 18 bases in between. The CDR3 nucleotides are TGTGCCTCGATCACTCGGGACTCTCACTATGGCTACACCTTC. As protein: CASITRDSHYGYTF.

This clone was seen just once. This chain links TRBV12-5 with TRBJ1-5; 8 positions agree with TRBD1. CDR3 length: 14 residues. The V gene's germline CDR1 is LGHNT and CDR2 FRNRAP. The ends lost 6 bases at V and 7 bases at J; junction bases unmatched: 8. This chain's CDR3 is CASGATGVVQPQHF. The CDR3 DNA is TGTGCTAGTGGAGCGACAGGGGTTGTGCAGCCCCAGCATTTT.

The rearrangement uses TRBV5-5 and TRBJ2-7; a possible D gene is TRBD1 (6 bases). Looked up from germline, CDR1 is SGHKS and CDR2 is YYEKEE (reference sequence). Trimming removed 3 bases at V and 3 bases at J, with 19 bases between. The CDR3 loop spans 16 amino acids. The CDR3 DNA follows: TGTGCCAGCAGCTCCACAGGGAATGTAGCGAGCTACGAGCAGTACTTC. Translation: CASSSTGNVASYEQYF.

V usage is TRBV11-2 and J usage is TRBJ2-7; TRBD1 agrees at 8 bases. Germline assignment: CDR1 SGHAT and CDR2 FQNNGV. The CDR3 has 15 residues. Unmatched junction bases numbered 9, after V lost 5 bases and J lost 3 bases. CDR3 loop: CASSTGTGASYEQYF. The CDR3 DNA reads TGTGCCAGCAGCACCGGGACAGGAGCGAGCTACGAGCAGTACTTC.

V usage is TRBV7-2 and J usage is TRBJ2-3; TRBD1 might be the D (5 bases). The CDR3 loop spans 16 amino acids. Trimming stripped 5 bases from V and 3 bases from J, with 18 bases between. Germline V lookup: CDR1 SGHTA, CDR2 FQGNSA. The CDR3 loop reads CASSAHLGLGTDTQYF. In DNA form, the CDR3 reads TGTGCCAGCAGCGCGCATTTGGGGCTCGGTACAGATACGCAGTATTTT.

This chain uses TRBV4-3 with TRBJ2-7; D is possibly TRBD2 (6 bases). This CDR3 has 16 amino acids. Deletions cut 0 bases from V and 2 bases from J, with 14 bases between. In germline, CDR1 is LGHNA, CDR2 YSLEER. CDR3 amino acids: CASSQDPQGLAYEQYF. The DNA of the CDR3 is TGCGCCAGCAGCCAAGATCCCCAGGGACTCGCCTACGAGCAGTACTTC.

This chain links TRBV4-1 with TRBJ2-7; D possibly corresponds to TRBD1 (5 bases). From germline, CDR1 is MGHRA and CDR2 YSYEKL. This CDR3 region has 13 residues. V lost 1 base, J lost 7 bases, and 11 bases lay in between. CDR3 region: CASSQVIAGEQYF. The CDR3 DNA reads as TGCGCCAGCAGCCAAGTTATAGCAGGGGAGCAGTACTTC.

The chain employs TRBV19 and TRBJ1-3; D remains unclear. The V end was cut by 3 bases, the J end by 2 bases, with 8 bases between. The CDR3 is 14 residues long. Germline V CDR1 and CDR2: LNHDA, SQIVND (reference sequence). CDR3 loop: CASSIPGAGNTIYF. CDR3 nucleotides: TGTGCCAGTAGTATCCCCGGGGCTGGAAACACCATATATTTT.

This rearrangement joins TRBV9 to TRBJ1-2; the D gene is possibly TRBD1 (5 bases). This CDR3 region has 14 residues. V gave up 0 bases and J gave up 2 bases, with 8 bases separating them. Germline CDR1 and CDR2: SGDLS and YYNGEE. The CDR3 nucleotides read TGTGCCAGCAGCGTAGAGGAGGGGAACTATGGCTACACCTTC. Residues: CASSVEEGNYGYTF.

DNA of the CDR3: TGTGCCAGTAGTATTACAGGTTCGCAGGCCGGGGAGCTGTTTTTT. Its protein product is CASSITGSQAGELFF. This chain joins TRBV19 and TRBJ2-2, with a tentative D call TRBD1 (5 bases). V was trimmed by 3 bases and J by 6 bases, leaving 14 bases between them. The CDR3 has 15 residues. Per germline, CDR1 LNHDA and CDR2 SQIVND (reference sequence).

CDR3 sequence: CASSEVRAGNTIYF. CDR3 DNA: TGTGCCAGCAGTGAGGTCAGGGCTGGAAACACCATATATTTT. V and J are TRBV25-1 and TRBJ1-3, with a weak D call TRBD1 (5 bases). The V gene's germline CDR1 is MGHDK and CDR2 SYGVNS. Trimming removed 3 bases at V and 2 bases at J, with 8 bases between. CDR3 length: 14 residues.

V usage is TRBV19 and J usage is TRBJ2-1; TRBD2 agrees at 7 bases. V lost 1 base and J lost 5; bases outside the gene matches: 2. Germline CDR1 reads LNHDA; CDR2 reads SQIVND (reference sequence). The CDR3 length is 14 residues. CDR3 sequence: CASSIGGSHNEQFF. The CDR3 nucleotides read TGTGCCAGTAGTATAGGCGGGAGTCACAATGAGCAGTTCTTC.

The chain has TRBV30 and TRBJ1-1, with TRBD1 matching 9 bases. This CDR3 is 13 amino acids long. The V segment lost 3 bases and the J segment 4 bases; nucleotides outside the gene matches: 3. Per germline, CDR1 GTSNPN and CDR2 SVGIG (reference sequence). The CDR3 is CAWRKQGATEAFF. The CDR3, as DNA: TGTGCCTGGAGGAAACAGGGGGCCACTGAAGCTTTCTTT.

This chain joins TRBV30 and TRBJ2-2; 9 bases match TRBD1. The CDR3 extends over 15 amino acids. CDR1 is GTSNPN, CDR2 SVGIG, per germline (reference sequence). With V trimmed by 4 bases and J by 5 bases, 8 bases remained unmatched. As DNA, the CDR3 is TGTGCCTGGACGGGGACAGGGTTTGGTACCGGGGAGCTGTTTTTT. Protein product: CAWTGTGFGTGELFF.